Following are 7 T cell receptor beta chains from one sample sequenced in a study of blood T cell repertoires in COVID-19. Sequencing used immunoSEQ multiplex PCR; TCRdb keeps in-frame clones, though not all of them. This table has roughly 64,000 clones, 80% to 90% appearing once. Sequencing was done on a sample of peripheral blood. The receptors stem from a man aged 40-49 years with acute or convalescent COVID-19.

This clone occurred once. The chain carries TRBV7-9 and TRBJ2-7, with 9 bases fitting TRBD1. With V trimmed by 1 base and J by 8 bases, 9 bases remained unmatched. This CDR3 is 15 amino acids long. Per germline, CDR1 SEHNR and CDR2 FQNEAQ (reference sequence). The CDR3 sequence is CASSLGGTGKVQQYF. The CDR3 DNA reads TGTGCCAGCAGCTTAGGAGGGACAGGGAAAGTCCAGCAGTACTTC.

This clone was recorded once. The chain carries TRBV11-3 and TRBJ2-7; 7 bases are a match to TRBD1. The CDR3 loop spans 14 amino acids. The V segment lost 4 bases and the J segment 4 bases; nucleotides outside the gene matches: 7. The germline V gene has CDR1 SGHNT and CDR2 YENEEA. CDR3 sequence: CASSYRQGAYEQYF. DNA of the CDR3: TGTGCCAGCAGCTACCGACAGGGAGCTTACGAGCAGTACTTC.

The chain couples TRBV18 to TRBJ1-1, with TRBD1 as a possible D gene (5 bases). There are 13 residues in the CDR3. Germline CDR1 is KGHSH and CDR2 is LQKENI. Trimming cost V 6 bases and J 0 bases, with 8 bases left between them. This chain's CDR3 is CASSTAMNTEAFF. CDR3 coding DNA: TGTGCCAGCTCGACAGCTATGAACACTGAAGCTTTCTTT.

V is TRBV5-1 and J is TRBJ1-2; 7 nucleotides agree with TRBD1. Looked up from germline, CDR1 is SGHRS and CDR2 is YFSETQ. V was clipped by 4 bases and J by 8 bases; unmatched bases: 8. This CDR3 contains 13 residues. The CDR3 nucleotides are TGCGCCAGCAGCCGGACAGGCTTTGGGGGCTACACCTTC. Protein sequence: CASSRTGFGGYTF.

This clone was recorded once. The rearrangement joins TRBV28 to TRBJ2-7; 8 nucleotides match TRBD1. J gave up 1 base and V 7 bases, and 9 bases lay outside the gene matches. The CDR3 is 15 residues long. Germline CDR1 reads MDHEN; CDR2 reads SYDVKM. For the CDR3, the DNA is TGTGCCAGCACCCAACCCGGGACAGGTTCCTACGAGCAGTACTTC. The encoded protein is CASTQPGTGSYEQYF.

CDR3 region: CASSVSFSTYEQYF. CDR3 nucleotides: TGTGCCAGCAGTGTTTCCTTCAGTACCTACGAGCAGTACTTC. This sequence joins TRBV2 and TRBJ2-7; D ambiguous. The germline V and J ends were trimmed by 4 bases and 2 bases, with 12 bases remaining between them. Germline V gene lookup returns CDR1 SNHLY and CDR2 FYNNEI. This CDR3 is built from 14 residues.

The table lists this clone with a few counts. The chain carries TRBV5-1 and TRBJ1-3, with TRBD1 as a possible D gene (6 bases). The germline CDR1 and CDR2 sequences are SGHRS and YFSETQ. The CDR3 covers 14 residues. Trimming left V 4 bases short and J 0 bases short, with 8 bases between. CDR3 region: CASSRDNSGNTIYF. DNA for the CDR3: TGCGCCAGCAGCCGGGACAACTCTGGAAACACCATATATTTT.